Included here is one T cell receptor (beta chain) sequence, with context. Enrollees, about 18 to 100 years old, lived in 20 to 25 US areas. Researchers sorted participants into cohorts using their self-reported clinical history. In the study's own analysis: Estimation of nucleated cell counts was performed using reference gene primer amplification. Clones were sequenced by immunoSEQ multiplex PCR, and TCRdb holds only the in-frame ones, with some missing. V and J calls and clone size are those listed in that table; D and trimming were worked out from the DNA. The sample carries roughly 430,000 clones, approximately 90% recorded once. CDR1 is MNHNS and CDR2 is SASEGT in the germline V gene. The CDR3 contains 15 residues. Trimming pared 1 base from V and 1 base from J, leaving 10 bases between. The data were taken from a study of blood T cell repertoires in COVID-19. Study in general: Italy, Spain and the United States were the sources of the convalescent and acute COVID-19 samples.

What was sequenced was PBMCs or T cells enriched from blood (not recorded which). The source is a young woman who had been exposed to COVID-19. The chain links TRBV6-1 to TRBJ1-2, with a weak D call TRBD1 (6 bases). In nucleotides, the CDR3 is TGTGCCAGCAGTGAAGGTGAAGGGGGTAACTATGGCTACACCTTC. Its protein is CASSEGEGGNYGYTF.